The rows below give T cell receptor beta chains drawn from one sample of a study of blood T cell repertoires in COVID-19. Clones were read by immunoSEQ multiplex PCR, and TCRdb kept only the in-frame ones, dropping some. Of under 300,000 clones in the sample, roughly 83% were seen once. Sequencing was performed on peripheral blood. These receptors were collected from a woman aged 80 or over with acute or convalescent COVID-19. Each CDR3 is given with its conserved first and last residue. A D gene is named only where the DNA matches it firmly. Clone size is not always given. Where it is, it says once, few, many or a class for expanded clones.

J: TRBJ2-7
D: -
size: -
V: TRBV5-5
CDR3: CASSWTDTYEQYF
DNA: TGTGCCAGCAGCTGGACAGACACCTACGAGCAGTACTTC

J: TRBJ2-5
D: -
size: -
V: TRBV11-3
CDR3: CASSLSGKETQYF
DNA: TGTGCCAGCAGCTTATCAGGGAAAGAGACCCAGTACTTC

J: TRBJ1-2
D: TRBD1
size: -
V: TRBV7-9
CDR3: CASSEDRPHGGYTF
DNA: TGTGCCAGCAGCGAGGACAGGCCCCACGGCGGCTACACCTTC

J: TRBJ1-1
D: TRBD1
size: -
V: TRBV9
CDR3: CASSRTGGTEAFF
DNA: TGTGCCAGCAGCAGGACAGGGGGCACTGAAGCTTTCTTT

J: TRBJ1-1
D: -
size: -
V: TRBV2
CDR3: CASRNRNTEAFF
DNA: TGTGCCAGCAGGAACAGGAACACTGAAGCTTTCTTT

J: TRBJ2-1
D: -
size: -
V: TRBV24-1
CDR3: CATSDTGRRNEQFF
DNA: TGTGCCACCAGTGACACAGGACGTCGGAATGAGCAGTTCTTC

J: TRBJ2-3
D: -
size: few
V: TRBV28
CDR3: CASSPLITDTQYF
DNA: TGTGCCAGCAGTCCCCTTATCACAGATACGCAGTATTTT

J: TRBJ2-5
D: -
size: -
V: TRBV19
CDR3: CASSVPYQETQYF
DNA: TGTGCCAGTAGTGTTCCGTACCAAGAGACCCAGTACTTC

J: TRBJ1-1
D: -
size: -
V: TRBV7-9
CDR3: CASSLVSQGWAFF
DNA: TGTGCCAGCAGCTTAGTAAGCCAGGGCTGGGCTTTCTTT

J: TRBJ1-5
D: TRBD1
size: -
V: TRBV2
CDR3: CASSEDRGQPQHF
DNA: TGTGCCAGCAGTGAGGACAGGGGACAGCCCCAGCATTTT

J: TRBJ1-3
D: -
size: few
V: TRBV7-9
CDR3: CASSAGAGNTIYF
DNA: TGTGCCAGCAGCGCAGGGGCTGGAAACACCATATATTTT

J: TRBJ2-2
D: TRBD1
size: once
V: TRBV5-4
CDR3: CASSLGAGTGATGELFF
DNA: TGTGCCAGCAGCTTGGGCGCCGGGACAGGGGCCACCGGGGAGCTGTTTTTT

J: TRBJ1-3
D: -
size: -
V: TRBV10-3
CDR3: CAIRNRGVSGNTIYF
DNA: TGTGCCATCAGGAATCGGGGAGTGAGTGGAAACACCATATATTTT

J: TRBJ1-2
D: -
size: -
V: TRBV2
CDR3: CASTPPRVGYTF
DNA: TGTGCCAGCACCCCACCCAGGGTGGGCTACACCTTC

J: TRBJ1-2
D: -
size: -
V: TRBV7-9
CDR3: CASSLDRRGGYTF
DNA: TGTGCCAGCAGCTTAGACAGGAGAGGAGGCTACACCTTC

J: TRBJ2-3
D: TRBD1
size: -
V: TRBV7-9
CDR3: CASSSISDRGHTDTQYF
DNA: TGTGCCAGCAGCTCAATTAGTGACAGGGGACACACAGATACGCAGTATTTT

J: TRBJ2-3
D: -
size: once
V: TRBV2
CDR3: CASSRPSTSTDTQYF
DNA: TGTGCCAGCAGCCGCCCCTCAACTAGCACAGATACGCAGTATTTT

J: TRBJ2-5
D: -
size: -
V: TRBV7-2
CDR3: CASSLAYQETQYF
DNA: TGTGCCAGCAGCTTAGCCTACCAAGAGACCCAGTACTTC

J: TRBJ1-2
D: TRBD1
size: -
V: TRBV5-1
CDR3: CASSSRRGVNYGYTF
DNA: TGCGCCAGCAGCTCTCGCAGGGGGGTGAACTATGGCTACACCTTC

J: TRBJ2-2
D: TRBD2
size: -
V: TRBV5-5
CDR3: CASSPGLAGGRDGELFF
DNA: TGTGCCAGCAGCCCGGGACTAGCGGGGGGCCGGGACGGGGAGCTGTTTTTT

J: TRBJ1-6
D: -
size: -
V: TRBV6-5
CDR3: CASRDGSRAPLHF
DNA: TGTGCCAGCAGGGACGGGTCCAGGGCACCCCTCCACTTT

J: TRBJ1-1
D: -
size: -
V: TRBV29-1
CDR3: CSVGLDNTEAFF
DNA: TGCAGCGTTGGGCTCGATAACACTGAAGCTTTCTTT

J: TRBJ1-5
D: TRBD1
size: -
V: TRBV27
CDR3: CASSFPGGRIVNQPQHF
DNA: TGTGCCAGCAGTTTCCCAGGGGGCCGCATTGTCAATCAGCCCCAGCATTTT

J: TRBJ1-1
D: -
size: once
V: TRBV9
CDR3: CASSQGLNTEAFF
DNA: TGTGCCAGCAGCCAGGGGTTGAACACTGAAGCTTTCTTT

J: TRBJ2-7
D: TRBD2
size: -
V: TRBV4-1
CDR3: CASSQVGGGYEQYF
DNA: TGCGCCAGCAGCCAAGTCGGGGGGGGTTACGAGCAGTACTTC

J: TRBJ1-1
D: -
size: -
V: TRBV18
CDR3: CASSPYYGTPNTEAFF
DNA: TGTGCCAGCTCACCTTACTACGGGACACCGAACACTGAAGCTTTCTTT

J: TRBJ2-5
D: TRBD1
size: -
V: TRBV28
CDR3: CASSLTGEETQYF
DNA: TGTGCCAGCAGTTTAACAGGGGAAGAGACCCAGTACTTC

J: TRBJ2-1
D: -
size: -
V: TRBV30
CDR3: CAWSVPLRQGLDEQFF
DNA: TGTGCCTGGAGTGTACCCCTGAGGCAGGGGCTTGATGAGCAGTTCTTC

J: TRBJ1-1
D: -
size: -
V: TRBV18
CDR3: CASSPGWNTEAFF
DNA: TGTGCCAGCTCACCAGGCTGGAACACTGAAGCTTTCTTT

J: TRBJ1-6
D: -
size: once
V: TRBV2
CDR3: CASSDTLTSPLHF
DNA: TGTGCCAGCAGTGACACTCTCACCTCCCCCCTCCACTTT

J: TRBJ1-3
D: -
size: -
V: TRBV6-5
CDR3: CASSYPDTAPWNTIYF
DNA: TGTGCCAGCAGTTACCCGGACACGGCACCCTGGAACACCATATATTTT

J: TRBJ2-7
D: TRBD2
size: -
V: TRBV2
CDR3: CASCRLAGFYEQYF
DNA: TGTGCCAGCTGTAGACTAGCGGGGTTTTACGAGCAGTACTTC

J: TRBJ2-3
D: -
size: once
V: TRBV12-3/TRBV12-4
CDR3: CASQVYSGTQYF
DNA: TGTGCCAGCCAAGTTTACTCGGGTACGCAGTATTTT

J: TRBJ2-5
D: TRBD1
size: -
V: TRBV10-3
CDR3: CAISEPTGRKTQYF
DNA: TGTGCCATCAGTGAACCGACAGGGAGAAAGACCCAGTACTTC

J: TRBJ2-1
D: TRBD2
size: -
V: TRBV9
CDR3: CASSARGTSGDNEQFF
DNA: TGTGCCAGCAGCGCCCGCGGGACTAGCGGGGACAATGAGCAGTTCTTC

J: TRBJ1-4
D: -
size: -
V: TRBV18
CDR3: CASSQIEGSNEKLFF
DNA: TGTGCCAGCTCACAGATTGAAGGGAGTAATGAAAAACTGTTTTTT

J: TRBJ2-1
D: TRBD2
size: -
V: TRBV9
CDR3: CASSALAGANNEQFF
DNA: TGTGCCAGCAGCGCACTAGCGGGGGCCAACAATGAGCAGTTCTTC

J: TRBJ1-2
D: -
size: few
V: TRBV12-3/TRBV12-4
CDR3: CASSLGQGYGYTF
DNA: TGTGCCAGCAGTTTGGGTCAGGGTTATGGCTACACCTTC

J: TRBJ1-5
D: -
size: -
V: TRBV21-1
CDR3: CASSKARDRQNQPQHF
DNA: TGTGCCAGCAGCAAAGCGCGGGACAGACAAAATCAGCCCCAGCATTTT

J: TRBJ2-1
D: TRBD2
size: -
V: TRBV5-1
CDR3: CASSLGLAGGTYNEQFF
DNA: TGCGCCAGCAGCTTGGGACTAGCGGGGGGGACTTACAATGAGCAGTTCTTC

J: TRBJ2-1
D: TRBD1
size: -
V: TRBV7-9
CDR3: CASSKIFSETGDIQQFF
DNA: TGTGCCAGCAGCAAGATCTTTTCTGAGACAGGGGATATACAGCAGTTCTTC

J: TRBJ1-2
D: TRBD1
size: -
V: TRBV19
CDR3: CASTRDRGRRGYTF
DNA: TGTGCCAGTACCAGGGACAGGGGGCGCAGGGGCTACACCTTC

J: TRBJ1-4
D: -
size: -
V: TRBV14
CDR3: CASSHRVFATNEKLFF
DNA: TGTGCCAGCAGCCACAGGGTGTTTGCAACTAATGAAAAACTGTTTTTT

J: TRBJ1-5
D: -
size: -
V: TRBV6-1
CDR3: CASSEAWPQPQHF
DNA: TGTGCCAGCAGTGAAGCATGGCCCCAGCCCCAGCATTTT

J: TRBJ2-7
D: TRBD2
size: -
V: TRBV6-5
CDR3: CASSIWGGSYEQYF
DNA: TGTGCCAGCAGTATTTGGGGGGGTTCCTACGAGCAGTACTTC

J: TRBJ2-5
D: TRBD1
size: -
V: TRBV2
CDR3: CASTTDRGRRETQYF
DNA: TGTGCCAGCACTACCGACAGGGGGCGGCGAGAGACCCAGTACTTC

J: TRBJ1-2
D: -
size: -
V: TRBV2
CDR3: CASSATGPQGGYTF
DNA: TGTGCCAGCAGCGCCACCGGGCCGCAGGGAGGCTACACCTTC

J: TRBJ2-7
D: TRBD1
size: -
V: TRBV9
CDR3: CASSAQGVGSEQYF
DNA: TGTGCCAGCAGCGCTCAGGGGGTAGGTAGCGAGCAGTACTTC

J: TRBJ1-1
D: -
size: -
V: TRBV19
CDR3: CASTFLRSGNTEAFF
DNA: TGTGCCAGTACCTTTTTGAGGTCTGGGAACACTGAAGCTTTCTTT

J: TRBJ1-6
D: -
size: -
V: TRBV28
CDR3: CASSLNNSPLHF
DNA: TGTGCCAGCAGCCTAAATAATTCACCCCTCCACTTT

J: TRBJ2-7
D: -
size: -
V: TRBV2
CDR3: CASSGGLPYEQYF
DNA: TGTGCCAGCAGTGGAGGGCTCCCCTACGAGCAGTACTTC